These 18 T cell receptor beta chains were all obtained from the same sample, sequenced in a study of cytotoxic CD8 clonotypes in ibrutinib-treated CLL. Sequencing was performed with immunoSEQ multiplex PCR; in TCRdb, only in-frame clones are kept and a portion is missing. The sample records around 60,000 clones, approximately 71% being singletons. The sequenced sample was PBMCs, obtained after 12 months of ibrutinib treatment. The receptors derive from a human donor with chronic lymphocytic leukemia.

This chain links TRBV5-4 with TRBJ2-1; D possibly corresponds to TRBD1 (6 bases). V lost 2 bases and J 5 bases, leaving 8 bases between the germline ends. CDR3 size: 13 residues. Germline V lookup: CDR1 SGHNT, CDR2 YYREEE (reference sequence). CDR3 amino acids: CASSFGQNNEQFF. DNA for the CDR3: TGTGCCAGCAGCTTCGGACAGAACAATGAGCAGTTCTTC.

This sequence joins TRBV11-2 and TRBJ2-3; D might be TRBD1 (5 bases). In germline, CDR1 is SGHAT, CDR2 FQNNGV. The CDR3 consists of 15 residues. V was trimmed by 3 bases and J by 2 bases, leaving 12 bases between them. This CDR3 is CASSFNRLYTDTQYF. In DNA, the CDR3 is TGTGCCAGCAGCTTTAACAGGCTATACACAGATACGCAGTATTTT.

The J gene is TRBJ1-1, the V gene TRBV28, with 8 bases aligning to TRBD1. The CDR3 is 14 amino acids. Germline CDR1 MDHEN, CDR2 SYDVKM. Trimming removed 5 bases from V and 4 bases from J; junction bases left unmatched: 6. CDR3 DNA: TGTGCCAGCAGTCCAAGGACAGGGCCCACTGAAGCTTTCTTT. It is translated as CASSPRTGPTEAFF.

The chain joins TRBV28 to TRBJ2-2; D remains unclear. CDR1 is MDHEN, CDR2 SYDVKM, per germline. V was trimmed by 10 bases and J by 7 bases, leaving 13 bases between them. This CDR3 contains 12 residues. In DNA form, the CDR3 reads TGTGCCACGGTGGCTTTAGTCGGGGAGCTGTTTTTT. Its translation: CATVALVGELFF.

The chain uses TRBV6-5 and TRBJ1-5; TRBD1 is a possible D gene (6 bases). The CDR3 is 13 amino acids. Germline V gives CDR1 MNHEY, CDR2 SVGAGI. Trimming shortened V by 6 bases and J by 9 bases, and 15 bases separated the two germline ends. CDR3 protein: CASREGGARPQHF. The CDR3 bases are TGTGCCAGCAGAGAAGGGGGGGCGCGGCCCCAGCATTTT.

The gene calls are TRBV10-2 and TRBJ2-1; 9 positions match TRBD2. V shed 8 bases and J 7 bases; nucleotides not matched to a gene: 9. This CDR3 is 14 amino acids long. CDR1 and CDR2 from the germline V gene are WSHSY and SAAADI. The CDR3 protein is CASGSSGSGNEQFF. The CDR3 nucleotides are TGCGCCAGCGGAAGTAGCGGGAGTGGGAATGAGCAGTTCTTC.

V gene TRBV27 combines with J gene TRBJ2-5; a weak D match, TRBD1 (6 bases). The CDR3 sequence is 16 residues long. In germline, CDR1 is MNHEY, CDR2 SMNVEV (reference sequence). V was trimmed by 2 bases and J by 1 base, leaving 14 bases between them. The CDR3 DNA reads TGTGCCAGCAGTTTAGGAAGGGGGATTCCCCAAGAGACCCAGTACTTC. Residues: CASSLGRGIPQETQYF.

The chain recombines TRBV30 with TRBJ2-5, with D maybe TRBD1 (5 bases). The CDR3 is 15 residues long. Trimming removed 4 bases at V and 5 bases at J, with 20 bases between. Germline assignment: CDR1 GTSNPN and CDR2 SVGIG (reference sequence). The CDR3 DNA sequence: TGTGCCTGGACCCCCGTTGGCAGGGCTTCGGAGACCCAGTACTTC. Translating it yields CAWTPVGRASETQYF.

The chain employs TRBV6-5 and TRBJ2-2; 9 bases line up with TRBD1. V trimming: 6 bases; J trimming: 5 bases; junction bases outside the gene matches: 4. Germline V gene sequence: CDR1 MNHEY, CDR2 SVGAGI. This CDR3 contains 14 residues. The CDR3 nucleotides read TGTGCCAGCAGCCGACAGGGGGGGACCGGGGAGCTGTTTTTT. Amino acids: CASSRQGGTGELFF.

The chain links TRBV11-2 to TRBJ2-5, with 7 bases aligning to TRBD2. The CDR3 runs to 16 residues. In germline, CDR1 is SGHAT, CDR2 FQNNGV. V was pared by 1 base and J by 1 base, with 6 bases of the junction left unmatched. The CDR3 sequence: CASSLAGGHAQETQYF. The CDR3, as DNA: TGTGCCAGCAGCTTAGCGGGAGGCCATGCCCAAGAGACCCAGTACTTC.

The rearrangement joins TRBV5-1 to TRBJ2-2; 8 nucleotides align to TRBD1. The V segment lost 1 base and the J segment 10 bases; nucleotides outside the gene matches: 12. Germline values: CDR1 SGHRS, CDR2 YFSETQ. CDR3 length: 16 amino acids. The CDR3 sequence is CASSLTDRARSEELFF. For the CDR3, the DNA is TGCGCCAGCAGCTTGACGGACAGGGCTCGTTCCGAGGAGCTGTTTTTT. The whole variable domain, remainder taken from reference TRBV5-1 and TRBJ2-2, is KAGVTQTPRYLIKTRGQQVTLSCSPISGHRSVSWYQQTPGQGLQFLFEYFSETQRNKGNFPGRFSGRQFSNSRSEMNVSTLELGDSALYLCASSLTDRARSEELFFGEGSRLTVL.

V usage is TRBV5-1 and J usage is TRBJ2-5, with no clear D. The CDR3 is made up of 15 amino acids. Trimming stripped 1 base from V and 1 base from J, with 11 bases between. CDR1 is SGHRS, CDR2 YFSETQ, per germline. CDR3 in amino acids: CASSLQQQPQETQYF. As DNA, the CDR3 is TGCGCCAGCAGCTTGCAGCAACAGCCCCAAGAGACCCAGTACTTC.

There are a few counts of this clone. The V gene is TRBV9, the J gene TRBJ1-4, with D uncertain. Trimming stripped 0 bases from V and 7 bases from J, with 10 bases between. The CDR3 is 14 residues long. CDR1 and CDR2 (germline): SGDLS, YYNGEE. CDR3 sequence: CASSVGTKGEKLFF. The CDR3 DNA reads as TGTGCCAGCAGCGTAGGGACGAAGGGTGAAAAACTGTTTTTT.

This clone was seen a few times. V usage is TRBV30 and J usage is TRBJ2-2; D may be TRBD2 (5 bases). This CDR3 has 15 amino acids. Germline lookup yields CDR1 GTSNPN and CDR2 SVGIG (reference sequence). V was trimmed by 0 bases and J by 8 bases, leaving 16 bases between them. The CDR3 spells CAWSVLAAAGGELFF. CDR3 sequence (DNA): TGTGCCTGGAGTGTACTCGCAGCGGCCGGTGGGGAGCTGTTTTTT.

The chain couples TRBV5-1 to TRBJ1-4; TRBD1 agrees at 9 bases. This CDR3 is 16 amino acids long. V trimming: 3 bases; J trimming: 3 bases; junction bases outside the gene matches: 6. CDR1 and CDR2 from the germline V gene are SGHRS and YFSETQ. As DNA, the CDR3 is TGCGCCAGCAGCTCGGACAGGGGAAGGGCTAATGAAAAACTGTTTTTT. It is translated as CASSSDRGRANEKLFF.

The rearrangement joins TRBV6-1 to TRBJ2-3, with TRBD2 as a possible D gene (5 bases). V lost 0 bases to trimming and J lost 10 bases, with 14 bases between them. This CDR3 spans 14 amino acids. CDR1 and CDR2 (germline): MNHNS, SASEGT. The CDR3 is CASSEAHLRVPQYF. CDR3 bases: TGTGCCAGCAGTGAAGCGCATTTGAGGGTTCCGCAGTATTTT.

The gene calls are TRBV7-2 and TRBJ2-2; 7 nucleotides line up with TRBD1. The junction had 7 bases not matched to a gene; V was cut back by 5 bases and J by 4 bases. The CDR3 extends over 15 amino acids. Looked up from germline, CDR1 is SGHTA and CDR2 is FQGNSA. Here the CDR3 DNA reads TGTGCCAGCAGCCCCACGGGACAGTCCACCGGGGAGCTGTTTTTT. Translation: CASSPTGQSTGELFF. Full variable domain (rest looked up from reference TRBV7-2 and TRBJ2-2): GAGVSQSPSNKVTEKGKDVELRCDPISGHTALYWYRQSLGQGLEFLIYFQGNSAPDKSGLPSDRFSAERTGGSVSTLTIQRTQQEDSAVYLCASSPTGQSTGELFFGEGSRLTVL.

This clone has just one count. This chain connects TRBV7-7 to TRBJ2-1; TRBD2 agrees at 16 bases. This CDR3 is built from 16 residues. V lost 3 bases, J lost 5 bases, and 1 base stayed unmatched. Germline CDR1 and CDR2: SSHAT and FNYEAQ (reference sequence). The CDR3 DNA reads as TGTGCCAGCAGCTTTGGGACTAGCGGGAGGGACAATGAGCAGTTCTTC. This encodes CASSFGTSGRDNEQFF.